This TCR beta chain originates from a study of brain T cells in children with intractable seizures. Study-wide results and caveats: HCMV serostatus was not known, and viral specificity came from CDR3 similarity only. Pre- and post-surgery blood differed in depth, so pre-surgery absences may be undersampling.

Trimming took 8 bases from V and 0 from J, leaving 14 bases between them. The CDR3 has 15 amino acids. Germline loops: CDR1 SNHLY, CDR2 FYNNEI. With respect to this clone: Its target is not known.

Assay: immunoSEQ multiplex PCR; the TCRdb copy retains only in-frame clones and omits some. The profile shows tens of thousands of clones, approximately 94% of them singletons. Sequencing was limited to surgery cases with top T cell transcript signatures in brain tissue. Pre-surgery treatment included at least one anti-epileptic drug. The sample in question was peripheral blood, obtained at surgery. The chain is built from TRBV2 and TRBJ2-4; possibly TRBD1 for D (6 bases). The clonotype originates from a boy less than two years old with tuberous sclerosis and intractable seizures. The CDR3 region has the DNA TGTGCCAGCCGTTTAACAGGGCTAGCCAAAAACATTCAGTACTTC. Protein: CASRLTGLAKNIQYF.